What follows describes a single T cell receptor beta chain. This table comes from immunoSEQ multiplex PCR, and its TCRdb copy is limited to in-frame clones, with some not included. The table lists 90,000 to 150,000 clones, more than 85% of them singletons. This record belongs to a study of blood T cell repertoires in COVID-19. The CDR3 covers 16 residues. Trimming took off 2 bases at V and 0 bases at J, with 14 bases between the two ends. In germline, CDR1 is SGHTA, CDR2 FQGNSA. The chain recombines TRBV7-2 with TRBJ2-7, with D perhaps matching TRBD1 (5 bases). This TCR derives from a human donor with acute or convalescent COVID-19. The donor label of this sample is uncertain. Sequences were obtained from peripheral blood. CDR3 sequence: CASSLRGTPSSYEQYF. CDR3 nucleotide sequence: TGTGCCAGCAGCTTAAGGGGAACTCCCAGCTCCTACGAGCAGTACTTC. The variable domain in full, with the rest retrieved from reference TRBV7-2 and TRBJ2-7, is GAGVSQSPSNKVTEKGKDVELRCDPISGHTALYWYRQSLGQGLEFLIYFQGNSAPDKSGLPSDRFSAERTGGSVSTLTIQRTQQEDSAVYLCASSLRGTPSSYEQYFGPGTRLTVT.